The clone carrying this TCR beta chain was recorded at least ten times. Antigen specificity is unknown. The junction and the germline gene differ at one end; a read error may be behind it. These data originate in a study of T cell repertoires in cytomegalovirus infection. Whole-study context: Evidence of both CMV infection and a matching HLA type came from public TCR beta signatures.

Study-level points and caveats: CMV-specific HLA-C-restricted TCR beta clonotypes dominated the ex vivo response. Using cumulative public TCR beta family frequency, the authors identified those who carried CMV together with the relevant HLA.

This CDR3 spans 9 amino acids. Germline V gene data show CDR1 as SGHRS and CDR2 as YFSETQ. TCRdb itself ran the reads through MiXCR, one entry per CDR3 protein. In the table there are around 440,000 distinct CDR3 sequences, approximately 11% of which are singletons. The chain employs TRBV5-1 and TRBJ2-1; the D is unclear. Sequenced: PBMCs. The receptor's source is a human donor in good health (CMV status not recorded). Some clones in this sample may be carry-over from other donors' samples. The DNA of the CDR3 is TGCGCCAGCAGCTTGGTGGTCTACTTC. Protein product: CASSLVVYF.